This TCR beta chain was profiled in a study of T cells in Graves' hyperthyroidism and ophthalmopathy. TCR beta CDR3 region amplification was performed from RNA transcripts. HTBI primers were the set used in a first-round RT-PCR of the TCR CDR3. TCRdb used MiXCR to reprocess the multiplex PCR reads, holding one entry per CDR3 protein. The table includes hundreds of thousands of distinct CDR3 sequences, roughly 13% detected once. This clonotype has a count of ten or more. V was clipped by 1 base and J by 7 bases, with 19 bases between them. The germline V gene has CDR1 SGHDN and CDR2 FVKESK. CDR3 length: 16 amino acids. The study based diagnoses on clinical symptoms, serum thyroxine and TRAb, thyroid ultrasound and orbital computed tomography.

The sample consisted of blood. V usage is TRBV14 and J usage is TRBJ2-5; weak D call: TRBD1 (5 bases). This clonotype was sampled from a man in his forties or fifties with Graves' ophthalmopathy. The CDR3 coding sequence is TGTGCCAGCAGCCAAGGTTACAGTCGTGGTAGGGGGACCCAGTACTTC. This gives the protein CASSQGYSRGRGTQYF. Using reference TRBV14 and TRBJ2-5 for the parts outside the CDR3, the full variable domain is EAGVTQFPSHSVIEKGQTVTLRCDPISGHDNLYWYRRVMGKEIKFLLHFVKESKQDESGMPNNRFLAERTGGTYSTLKVQPAELEDSGVYFCASSQGYSRGRGTQYFGPGTRLLVL.